This entry features one TCR beta chain sequence. This clonotype showed up many times. What this receptor recognizes is not known. Base quality data are lacking; no much larger clone is found one base away. This sample was taken from a study of T cells in Graves' hyperthyroidism and ophthalmopathy (dated 2019 in TCRdb). Study-level background: Peripheral blood samples were taken at the time of initial diagnosis, prior to any treatment. The study also compared thyroid tissue and blood T-cell repertoires from over 5 Graves' hyperthyroidism patients. After blood sampling, hyperthyroidism patients were treated with methimazole at a starting dose of 30 mg daily, and ophthalmopathy patients were treated with high-dose intravenous methylprednisolone. The paper describes TCR Vbeta CDR3 sequencing of 135 peripheral blood samples, made up of about 41 ophthalmopathy patients, more than 70 hyperthyroidism patients and about 17 progressor patients. The 90 to 100 discovery patients were randomly split 7:3 into training and test sets. TCR V-J signatures able to tell the groups apart were searched for in a discovery cohort of 100 or so patients, of whom around 43 had Graves' ophthalmopathy and under 65 had stable Graves' hyperthyroidism. Whether ophthalmopathy could be predicted prospectively was tested in an independent validation cohort made up of 18 to 20 hyperthyroidism patients plus 17 patients who later progressed to ophthalmopathy.

Stable Graves' hyperthyroidism was defined as the absence of progression to ophthalmopathy over 18 months of follow-up. Hyperthyroidism patients were newly diagnosed, had a disease duration of under 2 months, and were aged 18 to 65 years. The study excluded patients with uncontrolled infections, other autoimmune diseases, pregnancy or lactation. Diagnoses were based on clinical symptoms, serum thyroxine and TRAb, thyroid ultrasound and orbital computed tomography. Ficoll-Paque density gradient centrifugation was used to isolate PBMCs from 8.5 to 10 ml of fresh peripheral blood. Trizol reagent was used to extract total RNA, and RNA quality was then checked on an Agilent 2100 Bioanalyzer. TCR beta CDR3 regions were amplified from RNA transcripts. For the first round of RT-PCR on the TCR CDR3, the HTBI primer set was used together with the Qiagen OneStep RT-PCR kit. Libraries were constructed in a second round of multiplex PCR, after which size selection and purification were performed. Libraries were sequenced paired-end with 100 bp reads on an Illumina HiSeq2000. The paper's data handling went like this. Raw data were processed with SOAPnuke, discarding reads with adapters, uncalled bases, mean Phred below 15, or no exact constant-primer or identifier match. COPE v1.2.5 was used to merge high-quality paired reads, and clonotypes were defined as unique nucleotide sequences. Clonotypes were aligned to IMGT TRBV, TRBD and TRBJ reference segments using MiTCR v1.1. Analysis was restricted to V-J combinations with a frequency above 0.0001, which covered over 98% of repertoires. The TCS score was defined as the ratio of F50 (clonal expansion) to E x V (chaos), calculated using BLOSUM62-based TCRdist between CDR3 peptides within each V-J. Welch's t-statistics and random forest reduced around 520 V-J features to 13, which were used in a naive Bayes classifier (R e1071). The public reads were reanalyzed by TCRdb: fastp trimming at Q25, MiXCR alignment, in-frame beta chains only. Under each unique CDR3 protein, matching rows form one entry showing the most common genes and DNA. The V and J calls, along with clone size, are taken from TCRdb and not from the paper's own processing. This sample comprises around 430,000 distinct CDR3 sequences, under 15% of them detected only once. Roughly 33% of the sample belongs to the ten largest clones.

V is shortened by 5 bases, J by 8 bases, and the region joining them spans 13 bases. The germline V gene gives CDR1 as MDHEN and CDR2 as SYDVKM. Its CDR3 holds 13 amino acids, cysteine through phenylalanine. Only the CDR3 DNA stays, 39 bases, in frame from base 1. The research as a whole found: In validation, the model predicted progression to ophthalmopathy with approximately 69% sensitivity and less than 75% specificity, a median of about six months before onset. Most expanded thyroid clonotypes (frequency above 0.001) were also detected in blood, a finding suggesting that blood repertoires may reflect thyroid immune responses. No statistical method was used to set the sample size in advance, and investigators knew the group allocation. A 13 V-J signature model separated ophthalmopathy from stable hyperthyroidism, with over 85% sensitivity and roughly 81% specificity in cross-validation and 80%/75% in testing.

Sequencing input: blood. Rearrangement joined TRBV28 to TRBJ2-1; the D region possibly corresponds to TRBD2 (5 bases align). The clonotype comes from a woman in her twenties or thirties with Graves' hyperthyroidism. At the DNA level, the sequence is TGTGCCAGCAGTAACCCCGGGGTGGATGAGCAGTTCTTC. This translates into CASSNPGVDEQFF.